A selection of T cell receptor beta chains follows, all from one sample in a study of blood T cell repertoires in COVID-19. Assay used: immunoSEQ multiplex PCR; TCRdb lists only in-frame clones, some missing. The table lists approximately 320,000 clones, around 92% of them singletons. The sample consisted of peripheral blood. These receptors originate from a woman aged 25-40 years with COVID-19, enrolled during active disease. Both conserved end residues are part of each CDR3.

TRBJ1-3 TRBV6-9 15 CASSRKDRKGNTIYF
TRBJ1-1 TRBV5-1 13 CASSQVGNTEAFF
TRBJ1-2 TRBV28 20 CALKPSLGGDRGNLNYGYTF
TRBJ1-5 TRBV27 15 CASSFTSNSNQPQHF
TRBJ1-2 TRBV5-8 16 CASSYHLTGRVDGYTF
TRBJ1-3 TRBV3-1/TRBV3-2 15 CASSQVGSSGNTIYF
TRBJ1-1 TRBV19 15 CASSYATAWNTEAFF
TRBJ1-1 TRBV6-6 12 CASSYSAGEAFF
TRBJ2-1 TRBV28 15 CASSLGPRGYNEQFF
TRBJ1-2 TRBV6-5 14 CASRTDRGNYGYTF
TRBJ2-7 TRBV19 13 CASSIRLAGEQYF
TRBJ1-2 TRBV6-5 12 CASSSAGNGYTF
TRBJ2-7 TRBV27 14 CASSPGTGQIEQYF
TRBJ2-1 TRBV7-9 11 CANKGVNEQFF
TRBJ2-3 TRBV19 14 CASSLTGGTDTQYF
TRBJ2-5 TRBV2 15 CASRATGGGQETQYF
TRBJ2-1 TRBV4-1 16 CASSQRVTSGYNEQFF
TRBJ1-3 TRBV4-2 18 CASSQEVWTGYSGNTIYF
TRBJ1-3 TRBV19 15 CASSFTGLRGNTIYF
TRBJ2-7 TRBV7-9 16 CASSLGPGQTHREQYF
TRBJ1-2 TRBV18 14 CASSPGGPSSGYTF
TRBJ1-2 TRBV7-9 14 CASSSGQRLGGYTF
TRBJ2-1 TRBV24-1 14 CATSEPGGGGEQFF
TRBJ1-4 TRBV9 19 CASSGPPGDKSSTNEKLFF
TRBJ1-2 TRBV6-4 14 CASRRGQEEDGYTF
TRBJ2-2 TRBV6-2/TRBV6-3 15 CASSFGQGFSGELFF
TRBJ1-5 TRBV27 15 CASSLHTGSLQPQHF
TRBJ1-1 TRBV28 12 CAGQGGYTEAFF
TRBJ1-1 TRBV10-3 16 CAIRPGQGARNTEAFF
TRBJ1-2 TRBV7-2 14 CASSSSQGSYGYTF
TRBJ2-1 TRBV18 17 CASSPPGSGGANDEQFF
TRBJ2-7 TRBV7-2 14 CASSLGAGLYEQYF